This TCR beta chain stems from a study of blood T cells in healthy people across ages (dated by TCRdb to about 2015). Some background on the complete study: Template switching captured roughly one uniquely barcoded TCR beta cDNA molecule per two T cells in model experiments. Two additional independent replicas of 1 million unique cDNA reads from the same blood draw were analyzed for two donors (one aged 18 to 30 and one aged 80 or older). Four age groups were formed from the donors: young (average approximately 17 years), middle-aged (around 40), aged (more than 55) and long-lived (roughly 88). To avoid experimental bias, donors of different ages were distributed randomly across sequencing lanes. To track age-related changes in TCR beta repertoire diversity, the study relied on deep sequencing normalized with unique cDNA molecular identifiers. Broad study findings and their caveats: Compared with the aged group, the long-lived group had more naive CD4+ T cells, fewer expanded clones and increased TCR diversity, a pattern suggesting age selection. As age increased, observed TCR beta diversity per million T cells dropped in a roughly linear way, and a significant reduction was already evident by age 40. Estimates of total diversity from one million sequenced T cells were regarded as lower bounds and underestimates. Conclusive comparison of naive and antigen-experienced compartments was prevented by the profiling of bulk unsorted PBMCs. The CMV infection status of donors was not known, potentially confounding age-related changes in expanded clonotypes. There was a strong correlation between observed TCR beta diversity and the percentage of naive T cells measured by flow cytometry.

V is pruned by 0 bases and J by 8 bases, leaving 11 bases of the junction without a gene match. Per the germline V gene (reference sequence), DFQATT is the CDR1 and SNEGSKA is the CDR2. Including the terminal cysteine and phenylalanine, the CDR3 comprises 16 residues. Only the CDR3 DNA is retained, 48 bases long and in frame from the first base. Worth noting for this clonotype: Its antigen is not yet known. Base qualities are not recorded, but no much larger clone differs from it by a single base.

Library preparation was by 5' RACE. TCRdb lists the instrument as Illumina HiSeq 2500. A second PCR of about 7 to 12 cycles was run with a J-beta primer mix and a sample-barcoded 5' primer. Each TCR beta cDNA molecule received a unique molecular identifier from a template-switch 5' adaptor carrying 12 random nucleotides. Each sample yielded at least 2.5 million CDR3-containing paired-end reads. The Mint cDNA synthesis kit, primed by a TRBC-specific oligonucleotide, was used to synthesize first-strand cDNA from all RNA. Following uracil-DNA glycosylase treatment, a first 18-cycle PCR with universal primers M1SS and BC2_uni_R was performed on all cDNA. In the authors' own workflow: Normalization of each sample was performed by random selection of 1 million high-quality reads, each carrying a distinct molecular identifier. Reads with shared molecular identifiers were discarded instead of being binned into consensus sequences. CDR3 identification, clonotype clustering and error correction used MiTCR with a Q25 quality threshold and the strictest error-elimination algorithm. A nonparametric unseen species model using Euler transformation provided a lower-bound estimate of total TCR beta diversity. Using fastp at Q25 and MiXCR, TCRdb reprocessed the public reads and kept productive beta chains. Every distinct CDR3 protein forms one entry, paired with its most common genes and DNA. TCRdb, rather than the study authors, made the V and J calls. Present in this sample are around 1.5 million distinct CDR3 sequences, about 35% of which were seen just once. The ten largest clonotypes hold about 10% of the sample.

Systemically healthy Caucasian individuals from Russia, some 38 in total and aged roughly 6 to 100 years, were included as donors. About 9.8 milliliters of peripheral blood were drawn from each donor into EDTA-treated Vacutainer tubes. Ficoll-Paque density-gradient centrifugation was used to isolate PBMCs, with at least 6.5 million per sample. Total RNA was extracted from PBMCs with Trizol reagent, with at least 6 micrograms obtained per sample. For every donor, flow cytometry on a PBMC aliquot measured the percentage of naive CD45RAhigh/CD27high T cells. The chain uses TRBV20-1 and TRBJ2-1; a stretch of 9 junction bases matches TRBD2. The sample taken for sequencing was blood. This TCR was sampled from a woman aged 25 to 39 in good health. The CDR3 region reads CSARDPTGGGAYEQFF. The DNA sequence is TGCAGTGCTAGAGATCCTACTGGCGGGGGGGCCTATGAGCAGTTCTTC.